This TCR beta chain was identified in a study of T cells in Graves' hyperthyroidism and ophthalmopathy. Amplified TCR beta CDR3 regions came from RNA transcripts. TCR CDR3 regions were first amplified by RT-PCR with HTBI primers. Each CDR3 protein is one row after TCRdb ran MiXCR on the multiplex PCR reads. Of under 700,000 distinct CDR3 sequences listed, 40% to 55% are singletons. Germline V lookup: CDR1 SGDLS, CDR2 YYNGEE. V lost 4 bases to trimming and J lost 4 bases; unmatched junction nucleotides: 4. This CDR3 contains 15 residues. The sequenced sample consisted of peripheral blood or thyroid tissue (not recorded which). The rearrangement links TRBV9 to TRBJ2-5; 13 positions agree with TRBD2. The TCR sequence derives from a woman between 18 and 29 years old with Graves' hyperthyroidism. CDR3 coding DNA: TGTGCCAGCAGCATCGGGACTAGCGGGATAGAGACCCAGTACTTC. Its translation: CASSIGTSGIETQYF.